These 25 T cell receptor beta chains came from one sample sequenced in a study of cytomegalovirus exposure and HLA in healthy donors. Amplification used 60 Vbeta primers and 13 Jbeta primers. Sequencing used immunoSEQ multiplex PCR; TCRdb keeps in-frame clones, though not all of them. The table lists 26,000 or so clones, 75% to 85% of them singletons. Sequenced: PBMCs. The receptors here all came from a male donor in good health and CMV-seronegative.

This clone was recorded a few times. This sequence joins TRBV6-1 and TRBJ2-5; TRBD2 matches 7 bases. This CDR3 is built from 14 residues. In germline, CDR1 is MNHNS, CDR2 SASEGT. V was pared by 4 bases and J by 1 base, with 3 bases of the junction left unmatched. CDR3 residues: CASSGASGQETQYF. CDR3 coding DNA: TGTGCCAGCAGTGGAGCTAGCGGCCAAGAGACCCAGTACTTC.

The chain uses TRBV29-1 and TRBJ1-1; TRBD1 matches at 7 bases. The germline V gene has CDR1 SQVTM and CDR2 ANQGSEA. This CDR3 is 11 amino acids long. The CDR3 DNA is TGCAGTGCGTCAGGGGGGCCTGAAGCTTTCTTT. Amino acids: CSASGGPEAFF.

The gene calls are TRBV27 and TRBJ2-5; 7 bases fit TRBD2. The V segment lost 5 bases and the J segment 3 bases; nucleotides outside the gene matches: 9. The CDR3 totals 15 residues. CDR1 is MNHEY, CDR2 SMNVEV, per germline (reference sequence). The CDR3 reads CASSIVAGSEETQYF. The CDR3 nucleotides read TGTGCCAGCAGTATAGTAGCGGGTTCGGAAGAGACCCAGTACTTC.

V and J are TRBV27 and TRBJ2-1; 10 bases are a match to TRBD2. V dropped 3 bases and J dropped 10; count of bases not matched to a gene: 6. CDR3 size: 14 residues. Looked up from germline, CDR1 is MNHEY and CDR2 is SMNVEV (reference sequence). For the CDR3, the DNA is TGTGCCAGCAGTTTGGGAGCGGGGGGGCACGAGCAGTTCTTC. Translated, it gives CASSLGAGGHEQFF.

The chain employs TRBV5-1 and TRBJ2-1, with D possibly matching TRBD2 (5 bases). The length of the CDR3 is 14 residues. V dropped 2 bases and J dropped 4 bases, with 10 bases sitting between them. Germline CDR1 is SGHRS and CDR2 is YFSETQ. The CDR3 sequence: CASSLAAGYNEQFF. In nucleotides, the CDR3 is TGCGCCAGCAGCTTAGCGGCTGGTTACAATGAGCAGTTCTTC.

The V and J genes are TRBV5-6 and TRBJ2-7, with D perhaps matching TRBD1 (5 bases). V lost 0 bases and J 6 bases, leaving 10 bases between the germline ends. The germline V gene has CDR1 SGHDT and CDR2 YYEEEE. The CDR3 has 13 amino acids. CDR3 sequence (DNA): TGTGCCAGCAGCTTGGCCGTAGGGGTCGAGCAGTACTTC. Translated, it gives CASSLAVGVEQYF.

As concerns this clone: The identical CDR3 is also encoded by other nucleotide sequences in the sample. The rearrangement joins TRBV28 to TRBJ1-6; 7 nucleotides align to TRBD1. Germline V gene lookup returns CDR1 MDHEN and CDR2 SYDVKM. CDR3 length: 15 residues. V trimming: 3 bases; J trimming: 12 bases; junction bases outside the gene matches: 11. The CDR3 region has the DNA TGTGCCAGCAGTTTTCAGGGGGTAGATCGACTACCCCTCCACTTT. Its translation is CASSFQGVDRLPLHF. Combining the CDR3 with reference TRBV28 and TRBJ1-6 gives the whole variable domain DVKVTQSSRYLVKRTGEKVFLECVQDMDHENMFWYRQDPGLGLRLIYFSYDVKMKEKGDIPEGYSVSREKKERFSLILESASTNQTSMYLCASSFQGVDRLPLHFGNGTRLTVT.

The chain carries TRBV5-1 and TRBJ2-6, with D hard to call. Germline V gene data show CDR1 as SGHRS and CDR2 as YFSETQ. CDR3 length: 15 amino acids. V was shortened by 1 base and J by 0 bases, with 5 bases between the two germline ends. CDR3 coding DNA: TGCGCCAGCAGCTTGCTAGTCTCTGGGGCCAACGTCCTGACTTTC. It yields the protein CASSLLVSGANVLTF.

The chain's CDR3 is CASSDPGQGIRHRGYTF. The CDR3 DNA reads TGTGCCAGCAGTGATCCGGGACAGGGAATTCGCCATAGGGGCTACACCTTC. The V gene is TRBV6-1, the J gene TRBJ1-2; 9 bases align to TRBD1. This CDR3 has 17 amino acids. The germline V gene encodes CDR1 MNHNS and CDR2 SASEGT. V shed 3 bases, J shed 8 bases, and the junction held 16 bases outside the gene matches.

The chain recombines TRBV30 with TRBJ1-1; a possible D gene is TRBD1 (6 bases). Germline assignment: CDR1 GTSNPN and CDR2 SVGIG (reference sequence). This CDR3 is 13 amino acids long. Trimming pared 6 bases from V and 1 base from J, leaving 12 bases between. As DNA, the CDR3 is TGTGCCTGCGGGGGGCTGCCGAACACTGAAGCTTTCTTT. Translating it yields CACGGLPNTEAFF.

V is TRBV11-1 and J is TRBJ2-3; tentative D call: TRBD1 (6 bases). V was trimmed by 5 bases and J by 5 bases, leaving 17 bases between them. The CDR3 spans 15 residues. Germline CDR1 SGHAT, CDR2 FQDESV (reference sequence). CDR3 loop: CASSLLTGPIDTQYF. DNA for the CDR3: TGTGCCAGCAGCCTACTTACAGGGCCGATAGATACGCAGTATTTT.

This chain joins TRBV5-4 and TRBJ2-5; 16 bases align to TRBD2. Germline V gene sequence: CDR1 SGHNT, CDR2 YYREEE (reference sequence). V was clipped by 4 bases and J by 3 bases; unmatched bases: 3. CDR3 size: 16 residues. The CDR3 DNA sequence: TGTGCCAGCAGCGAGGGACTAGCGGGGGGGGAAGAGACCCAGTACTTC. This encodes CASSEGLAGGEETQYF.

This rearrangement joins TRBV6-4 to TRBJ1-1; 7 nucleotides line up with TRBD1. CDR3 length equals 14 residues. Germline CDR1 is MRHNA and CDR2 is SNTAGT. After removal of 6 bases from V and 4 bases from J, the junction contained 8 bases not matched to a gene. CDR3 bases: TGTGCCAGCAGCCCGACAGGGACCCGCACTGAAGCTTTCTTT. Its protein product is CASSPTGTRTEAFF.

The chain uses TRBV7-2 and TRBJ2-3, with TRBD2 identical over 7 bases. CDR3 length: 15 amino acids. J was trimmed by 6 bases and V by 0 bases; bases with no gene match: 6. CDR1 SGHTA and CDR2 FQGNSA come from the germline V gene. The CDR3 sequence is CASSLAVSSGDTQYF. Here the CDR3 DNA reads TGTGCCAGCAGCTTAGCTGTGTCTAGCGGTGATACGCAGTATTTT.

This chain joins TRBV6-6 and TRBJ2-3, with 8 bases fitting TRBD2. The germline gives CDR1 MNHNY, CDR2 SVGAGI (reference sequence). The CDR3 consists of 14 residues. V lost 9 bases to trimming and J lost 2 bases; unmatched junction nucleotides: 7. CDR3 DNA sequence: TGTGCCAGTAAACTAGCGGACAACACAGATACGCAGTATTTT. This codes for CASKLADNTDTQYF.

The genes are TRBV9 and TRBJ2-2; D might be TRBD1 (6 bases). Germline assignment: CDR1 SGDLS and CDR2 YYNGEE. This CDR3 is 13 amino acids long. V was trimmed by 7 bases and J by 1 base, leaving 8 bases between them. The CDR3 protein is CASGGQNTGELFF. The CDR3 bases are TGTGCCAGCGGGGGACAGAACACCGGGGAGCTGTTTTTT.

CDR3 amino acids: CASSRNRGAQETQYF. Written as DNA, the CDR3 is TGTGCCAGCAGCAGAAACAGGGGGGCCCAAGAGACCCAGTACTTC. The rearrangement links TRBV7-3 to TRBJ2-5; TRBD1 agrees at 8 bases. V was pared by 5 bases and J by 1 base, with 6 bases of the junction left unmatched. This CDR3 comprises 15 residues. Germline values: CDR1 SGHTA, CDR2 FQGTGA.

The chain links TRBV7-9 to TRBJ2-5; D uncertain. The DNA end is more similar to TRBJ2-7, so the J call may be wrong. Germline lookup yields CDR1 SEHNR and CDR2 FQNEAQ (reference sequence). CDR3 length: 15 amino acids. CDR3 residues: CASSLEGGKEGEQYF. The CDR3 DNA sequence: TGTGCCAGCAGCTTAGAAGGCGGCAAGGAAGGCGAGCAGTACTTC.

This chain links TRBV6-4 with TRBJ2-1; 8 nucleotides line up with TRBD2. The CDR3 runs 15 residues. CDR1 and CDR2 from the germline V gene are MRHNA and SNTAGT. V was clipped by 6 bases and J by 5 bases; unmatched bases: 9. Here the CDR3 DNA reads TGTGCCAGCAGCAAAGTAGCGGGAACCGACAATGAGCAGTTCTTC. As protein: CASSKVAGTDNEQFF.

The J gene is TRBJ2-3, the V gene TRBV7-3; 9 bases map to TRBD2. CDR3 length: 12 amino acids. CDR1 SGHTA and CDR2 FQGTGA come from the germline V gene. J lost 12 bases, V lost 2 bases, and 3 bases had no gene match. The DNA of the CDR3 is TGTGCCAGCAGCTTATCTAGCGGGATCCAGTATTTT. Translation gives CASSLSSGIQYF.

This clone was counted once. This chain joins TRBV28 and TRBJ1-5; 7 nucleotides agree with TRBD1. V lost 2 bases and J lost 6; bases outside the gene matches: 7. This CDR3 has 15 amino acids. In germline, CDR1 is MDHEN, CDR2 SYDVKM. Here the CDR3 DNA reads TGTGCCAGCAGTTTACTAGACAGGGACGGTCAGCCCCAGCATTTT. This gives the protein CASSLLDRDGQPQHF.

The chain links TRBV20-1 to TRBJ2-7; D gene ambiguous. The CDR3 runs to 11 residues. Germline-derived CDR1 and CDR2 are DFQATT and SNEGSKA (reference sequence). Trimming shortened V by 6 bases and J by 4 bases, and 10 bases separated the two germline ends. The CDR3 DNA follows: TGCAGTGCCCAACGCGATTACGAGCAGTACTTC. This sequence encodes CSAQRDYEQYF.

CDR3 protein: CASSQGYSNQPQHF. The CDR3 DNA sequence: TGTGCCAGTAGTCAGGGGTATAGCAATCAGCCCCAGCATTTT. The V gene is TRBV19, the J gene TRBJ1-5, with TRBD1 as a possible D gene (6 bases). V shed 5 bases and J shed 0 bases, with 8 bases lying between them. The CDR3 is 14 residues long. Germline CDR1 reads LNHDA; CDR2 reads SQIVND (reference sequence).

The chain employs TRBV12-5 and TRBJ2-1; TRBD2 agrees at 12 bases. This CDR3 contains 13 residues. Germline V gene lookup returns CDR1 LGHNT and CDR2 FRNRAP. Trimming removed 2 bases from V and 11 bases from J; junction bases left unmatched: 1. CDR3 protein: CASGLTSGGKQFF. Here the CDR3 DNA reads TGTGCTAGTGGTTTGACTAGCGGGGGGAAGCAGTTCTTC.

V usage is TRBV5-6 and J usage is TRBJ1-3; D gene ambiguous. CDR1 is SGHDT, CDR2 YYEEEE, per germline. The CDR3 spans 16 residues. V dropped 4 bases and J dropped 4 bases, with 18 bases sitting between them. Here the CDR3 reads CASSPSRSRRGNTIYF. The CDR3, as DNA: TGTGCCAGCAGCCCGAGCCGGTCCCGGCGGGGAAACACCATATATTTT. The full variable domain, its missing parts supplied by reference TRBV5-6 and TRBJ1-3, is DAGVTQSPTHLIKTRGQQVTLRCSPKSGHDTVSWYQQALGQGPQFIFQYYEEEERQRGNFPDRFSGHQFPNYSSELNVNALLLGDSALYLCASSPSRSRRGNTIYFGEGSWLTVV.